This T cell receptor beta chain is from a study of cytomegalovirus exposure and HLA in healthy donors (TCRdb year 2017). About the full investigation: The roughly 670 repertoires of the first cohort and the 95 to 150 validation repertoires were produced on the same platform, according to a later analysis. The study aimed to test whether signatures of past pathogen exposure could be identified by cataloging public T cell receptors. In addition to the first cohort of about 650 subjects, a separate validation cohort of 120 different subjects was used. To predict cytomegalovirus infection status, the study combined high-throughput TCR immunosequencing, statistical association of individual TCRs with disease status, and machine learning. Overall results and qualifications from the work: Subsequent analysis determined that TCRs grouped into clusters in the first cohort also showed a tendency toward co-occurrence across the 120 or so validation repertoires, and about 93% of cluster scores exceeded 0. Most TCR sequences were seen in very few donors, while some public TCRs were found in many individuals. A later analysis had no HLA typing for the validation cohort, so co-occurrence there was scored across all 120 or so repertoires. Three of the identified cytomegalovirus-associated TCR beta chains were confirmed in vitro to be specific for cytomegalovirus antigens. In both the original and validation cohorts, the classifier was reported to diagnose cytomegalovirus status with high specificity and sensitivity. In the study, around 160 TCR beta chains were listed as associated with cytomegalovirus. The authors suggested that the approach could potentially be extended to other disease states and immunological phenotypes.

As regards this clone: Its cognate antigen has yet to be identified. No much larger clonotype is one base removed from it; base qualities were not supplied.

Library generation was performed with the immunoSEQ multiplex PCR assay. Concerning the study's data processing: A statistical classification framework was developed to diagnose cytomegalovirus status using the catalog of TCR beta chain sequences. In TCRdb, the immuneACCESS table is reduced to in-frame sequences with V and J assigned. These tables do not hold every clone; where another copy was compared, an unresolved V gene accounts for under half, and the others remain unexplained. That table is the source of V, J and clone size, and D and trimming were worked out from the DNA. A total of 300,000 to 350,000 clones appear in this sample, approximately 91% of them only once. In total, the top ten clones hold approximately 0.96% of the sample. The germline V gene (reference sequence) sets CDR1 to PRHDT and CDR2 to FYEKMQ. V is pared back by 4 bases and J by 4 bases, with 25 bases lying between the germline termini. Including the terminal cysteine and phenylalanine, the CDR3 comprises 18 residues. The retained sequence is limited to the CDR3, 54 bases, with the frame set at the first base.

The donors belonged to the validation cohort of around 110 subjects, which was separate from the roughly 670-subject first cohort. Specimen: PBMCs. The sequence was obtained from a young man in good health and CMV-seronegative. The chain is made from TRBV13 and TRBJ1-1; the best D guess is TRBD1, with 6 bases matching. In nucleotides, the sequence is TGTGCCAGCAGCTCCAGGGGTAGCCAGGGGCCCAGAGGCACTGAAGCTTTCTTT. Translated, this gives CASSSRGSQGPRGTEAFF.